This entry lists 23 T cell receptor beta chains sequenced from one sample in a study of OX40 agonist ivuxolimab in advanced cancers. Library preparation employed the immunoSEQ multiplex PCR assay. Not all clones reach the TCRdb copy of this immuneACCESS table, which keeps in-frame sequences only. Checked studies attribute under half of the gap to unresolved V genes and leave the rest unexplained. Present in this sample are about 86,000 clones, around 88% of which were seen just once. 1.3% to 1.5% of the sample lies in the top ten. The source material was CD4+ or CD8+ T cells sorted from blood, sampled in a trial of the OX40 agonist ivuxolimab. All receptors derive from an adult with an advanced solid tumor such as melanoma, head and neck, liver or kidney cancer.

The chain combines TRBV6-5 with TRBJ1-1; weak D call: TRBD1 (6 bases). Germline V CDR1 and CDR2: MNHEY, SVGAGI. The ends were cut back, 3 bases at V and 5 bases at J, with 13 bases in the middle. CDR3 length: 14 amino acids. The CDR3 sequence is CASSYRGAGTEAFF. CDR3 DNA: TGTGCCAGCAGTTATAGGGGGGCGGGAACTGAAGCTTTCTTT.

The chain links TRBV18 to TRBJ2-1; TRBD2 might be the D (5 bases). Germline assignment: CDR1 KGHSH and CDR2 LQKENI. The CDR3 is made up of 14 amino acids. V lost 6 bases and J lost 0, with 9 bases in between. DNA of the CDR3: TGTGCCAGCTCCCGGGCGGGCTCCTACAATGAGCAGTTCTTC. This codes for CASSRAGSYNEQFF.

This chain joins TRBV5-3 and TRBJ2-1, with no clear D. TRBV5-3 is sorted into the ORF group, with uncertain function. V lost 1 base and J 5 bases, leaving 13 bases between the germline ends. The CDR3 is made up of 15 amino acids. DNA of the CDR3: TGTGCCAGAAGCTTGACCTCAGCCCTTCACAATGAGCAGTTCTTC. This codes for CARSLTSALHNEQFF.

The chain is built from TRBV30 and TRBJ1-5, with no clear D. Germline loops: CDR1 GTSNPN, CDR2 SVGIG (reference sequence). Trimming removed 1 base from V and 6 bases from J, with 10 bases in between. This CDR3 comprises 13 residues. The CDR3 reads CAWSGEVPQPQHF. In DNA form, the CDR3 reads TGTGCCTGGAGTGGGGAGGTTCCTCAGCCCCAGCATTTT.

V gene TRBV6-1 combines with J gene TRBJ1-1, with a weak D call TRBD1 (6 bases). The germline V gene encodes CDR1 MNHNS and CDR2 SASEGT. The CDR3 is 12 amino acids. V lost 5 bases and J 11 bases, leaving 15 bases between the germline ends. The CDR3 loop reads CASSIRGAGAFF. CDR3 nucleotide sequence: TGTGCCAGCAGTATACGGGGGGCTGGGGCTTTCTTT.

The chain links TRBV6-5 to TRBJ1-2; perhaps TRBD1 as D (5 bases). The CDR3 totals 12 residues. Germline lookup yields CDR1 MNHEY and CDR2 SVGAGI. The ends were cut back, 5 bases at V and 8 bases at J, with 12 bases in the middle. The CDR3 reads CASSASGDGYTF. The CDR3 coding sequence is TGTGCCAGCAGTGCCTCCGGGGACGGCTACACCTTC.

This chain uses TRBV7-3 with TRBJ2-1, with 8 bases lining up with TRBD2. Losses at the gene ends were 3 bases for V and 8 bases for J; bases not matched to a gene: 3. This CDR3 comprises 13 residues. Germline assignment: CDR1 SGHTA and CDR2 FQGTGA. The CDR3 coding sequence is TGTGCCAGCAGCTTCGGACTAGCCGATGAGCAGTTCTTC. Amino acid sequence: CASSFGLADEQFF.

The chain couples TRBV7-6 to TRBJ2-3; D assignment may be TRBD1 or TRBD2 (6 bases each). The V end lost 2 bases, the J end lost 4 bases, and 7 bases lay between the germline ends. The CDR3 has 13 residues. Germline V gene sequence: CDR1 SGHVS, CDR2 FNYEAQ. The CDR3 sequence is CASSLRGADTQYF. The CDR3 bases are TGTGCCAGCAGCTTAAGGGGGGCAGATACGCAGTATTTT.

This chain joins TRBV29-1 and TRBJ1-2; the match to TRBD1 covers 7 bases. J lost 4 bases, V lost 5 bases, and 7 bases had no gene match. This CDR3 comprises 13 residues. The germline gives CDR1 SQVTM, CDR2 ANQGSEA. The CDR3: CSVPTGSLYGYTF. In nucleotides, the CDR3 is TGCAGCGTTCCGACAGGGAGTCTCTATGGCTACACCTTC.

The chain couples TRBV11-3 to TRBJ2-1, with 9 nucleotides matching TRBD2. V was pared by 0 bases and J by 3 bases, with 0 bases of the junction left unmatched. The germline gives CDR1 SGHNT, CDR2 YENEEA. This CDR3 has 15 amino acids. CDR3 coding DNA: TGTGCCAGCAGCTTAGATAGCGGGAGCTACAATGAGCAGTTCTTC. The encoded protein is CASSLDSGSYNEQFF.

The gene calls are TRBV4-1 and TRBJ2-5; TRBD1 matches at 7 bases. Per the germline V gene, CDR1 is MGHRA and CDR2 is YSYEKL. Unmatched junction bases numbered 9, after V lost 1 base and J lost 4 bases. This CDR3 contains 16 residues. In DNA form, the CDR3 reads TGCGCCAGCAGCCAAGGGCCGAACAGGGGCCGAGAGACCCAGTACTTC. Translation: CASSQGPNRGRETQYF.

This clone was observed a single time. V and J are TRBV18 and TRBJ1-1; D perhaps matches TRBD1 (6 bases). Trimming shortened V by 3 bases and J by 1 base, and 9 bases separated the two germline ends. The V gene's germline CDR1 is KGHSH and CDR2 LQKENI. This CDR3 contains 14 residues. CDR3 in amino acids: CASSPTGRNTEAFF. The CDR3 DNA follows: TGTGCCAGCTCACCGACAGGTAGGAACACTGAAGCTTTCTTT.

The chain links TRBV7-2 to TRBJ2-7; 8 bases are a match to TRBD1. The CDR3 covers 13 residues. In germline, CDR1 is SGHTA, CDR2 FQGNSA. V shed 5 bases and J 6 bases; nucleotides not matched to a gene: 6. CDR3 coding DNA: TGTGCCAGCAGCCCCCGGACAGGGCGCGAGCAGTACTTC. This translates into CASSPRTGREQYF.

V and J are TRBV5-4 and TRBJ2-3; 10 bases map to TRBD1. Germline CDR1 SGHNT, CDR2 YYREEE (reference sequence). V shed 6 bases, J shed 2 bases, and the junction held 6 bases outside the gene matches. The CDR3 consists of 15 residues. Written as DNA, the CDR3 is TGTGCCAGCACCATGGACAGGGGGAACACAGATACGCAGTATTTT. Translating it yields CASTMDRGNTDTQYF.

The chain links TRBV9 to TRBJ2-3; 12 nucleotides agree with TRBD2. Germline CDR1 reads SGDLS; CDR2 reads YYNGEE. Unmatched junction bases numbered 9, after V lost 2 bases and J lost 2 bases. The CDR3 covers 18 residues. CDR3 loop: CASSVGLAGTQFTDTQYF. The CDR3 coding sequence is TGTGCCAGCAGCGTCGGACTAGCGGGGACCCAATTCACAGATACGCAGTATTTT.

The V call is TRBV6-1, the J call TRBJ2-5, with 8 bases lining up with TRBD2. Losses at the gene ends were 5 bases for V and 2 bases for J; bases not matched to a gene: 1. This CDR3 has 13 amino acids. CDR1 is MNHNS and CDR2 is SASEGT in the germline V gene. The CDR3 bases are TGTGCCAGCAGTACGGGGGGGCAAGAGACCCAGTACTTC. Amino acid sequence: CASSTGGQETQYF.

The chain carries TRBV2 and TRBJ2-5; maybe TRBD2 (5 bases). Per germline, CDR1 SNHLY and CDR2 FYNNEI. Trimming took 8 bases from V and 2 from J, leaving 9 bases between them. The CDR3 is made up of 12 amino acids. The CDR3 loop is CASGESQETQYF. DNA for the CDR3: TGTGCCAGCGGGGAGTCGCAAGAGACCCAGTACTTC.

This chain uses TRBV19 with TRBJ2-6; D is ambiguous. The CDR3 loop spans 14 amino acids. From germline, CDR1 is LNHDA and CDR2 SQIVND (reference sequence). The germline V and J ends were trimmed by 10 bases and 1 base, with 11 bases remaining between them. Here the CDR3 reads CATSVGSGANVLTF. The CDR3 coding sequence is TGTGCCACCAGTGTGGGGTCTGGGGCCAACGTCCTGACTTTC.

V gene TRBV28 combines with J gene TRBJ1-2; tentatively, D is TRBD1 (5 bases). With 3 bases removed from V and 8 bases from J, the gap between germline ends came to 13 bases. The germline gives CDR1 MDHEN, CDR2 SYDVKM. The CDR3 totals 13 residues. The CDR3 sequence is CASSFRGIRGYTF. Written as DNA, the CDR3 is TGTGCCAGCAGTTTTCGGGGGATTCGGGGCTACACCTTC.

The chain has TRBV28 and TRBJ2-5; 15 positions agree with TRBD2. CDR3 length equals 17 residues. V trimming: 6 bases; J trimming: 2 bases; junction bases outside the gene matches: 7. In germline, CDR1 is MDHEN, CDR2 SYDVKM. The CDR3 DNA reads as TGTGCCAGCAGACCACCGGGACTAGCGGGAGGTCAAGAGACCCAGTACTTC. This sequence encodes CASRPPGLAGGQETQYF.

This clone has a single count. The gene calls are TRBV2 and TRBJ2-4; D is unresolved. Trimming removed 1 base at V and 0 bases at J, with 10 bases between. The V gene's germline CDR1 is SNHLY and CDR2 FYNNEI. The CDR3 has 16 residues. The CDR3 DNA reads as TGTGCCAGCAGTGAAGACAGACCTATAGCCAAAAACATTCAGTACTTC. It encodes CASSEDRPIAKNIQYF.

The rearrangement joins TRBV15 to TRBJ2-5; TRBD1 matches at 7 bases. Germline V lookup: CDR1 LNHNV, CDR2 YYDKDF (reference sequence). The CDR3 is made up of 15 amino acids. Losses at the gene ends were 5 bases for V and 3 bases for J; bases not matched to a gene: 9. The CDR3 bases are TGTGCCACCAGCCCTACAGGGGTAGGGAAAGAGACCCAGTACTTC. Protein product: CATSPTGVGKETQYF.

This clone was detected a few times. The chain has TRBV6-1 and TRBJ2-7, with D perhaps being TRBD1 or TRBD2 (6 bases each). The V end lost 4 bases, the J end lost 7 bases, and 20 bases lay between the germline ends. The CDR3 is 15 residues long. Germline V gene data show CDR1 as MNHNS and CDR2 as SASEGT. DNA of the CDR3: TGTGCCAGCAGTGGCCGACGGACGGGGGCACGGGAGCAGTACTTC. Its translation is CASSGRRTGAREQYF.